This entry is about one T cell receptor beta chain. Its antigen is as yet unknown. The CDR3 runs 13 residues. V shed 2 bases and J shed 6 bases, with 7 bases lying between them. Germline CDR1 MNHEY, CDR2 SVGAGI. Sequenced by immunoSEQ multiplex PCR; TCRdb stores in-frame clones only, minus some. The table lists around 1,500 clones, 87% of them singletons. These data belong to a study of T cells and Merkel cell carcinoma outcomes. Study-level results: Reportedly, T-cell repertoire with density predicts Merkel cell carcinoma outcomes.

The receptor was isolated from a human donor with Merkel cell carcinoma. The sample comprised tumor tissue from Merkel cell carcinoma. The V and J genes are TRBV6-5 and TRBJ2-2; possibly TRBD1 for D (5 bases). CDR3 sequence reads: CASSYGASGELFF. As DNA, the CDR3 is TGTGCCAGCAGTTACGGGGCATCCGGGGAGCTGTTTTTT.